These 16 T cell receptor beta chains were sequenced from one sample in a study of beta chain features in type 1 diabetes. Sequencing targeted expressed TCRB transcripts, as all isolated RNA had been reverse transcribed. The data were produced by immunoSEQ multiplex PCR, yet TCRdb's version contains in-frame clones alone and is incomplete. The table shows 37,000 or so clones, with roughly 50% occurring only once. Sequencing was done on a sample of central memory CD4+ T cells from blood. Receptors originate from a woman aged 18 to 35 in good health.

The genes are TRBV19 and TRBJ2-1, with TRBD1 as a possible D gene (6 bases). Deletions cut 3 bases from V and 3 bases from J, with 15 bases between. The CDR3 runs to 16 residues. Germline CDR1 reads LNHDA; CDR2 reads SQIVND (reference sequence). CDR3 coding DNA: TGTGCCAGTAGTATCTCGTCTCCAGGGGTCTACAATGAGCAGTTCTTC. Its protein is CASSISSPGVYNEQFF.

There are a few counts of this clone. This sequence joins TRBV5-1 and TRBJ1-3; the match to TRBD1 covers 7 bases. The CDR3 has 14 residues. The germline gives CDR1 SGHRS, CDR2 YFSETQ. The junction had 3 bases not matched to a gene; V was cut back by 5 bases and J by 1 base. CDR3 sequence: CASSLTGSGNTIYF. Here the CDR3 DNA reads TGCGCCAGCAGTTTGACAGGGTCTGGAAACACCATATATTTT.

This clone has a handful of counts. This sequence joins TRBV7-9 and TRBJ1-2; 7 nucleotides match TRBD1. The CDR3 sequence is 16 residues long. With V trimmed by 3 bases and J by 1 base, 8 bases remained unmatched. The V gene's germline CDR1 is SEHNR and CDR2 FQNEAQ (reference sequence). In DNA, the CDR3 is TGTGCCAGCAGCTTCTTCTCGGCAGGGGGTAACTATGGCTACACCTTC. Translated, it gives CASSFFSAGGNYGYTF.

This clone showed up just a few times. The rearrangement joins TRBV5-1 to TRBJ2-3; D is uncertain. The V end lost 0 bases, the J end lost 4 bases, and 6 bases lay between the germline ends. The germline gives CDR1 SGHRS, CDR2 YFSETQ. The CDR3 extends over 13 amino acids. CDR3 amino acids: CASSLDYPDTQYF. CDR3 nucleotide sequence: TGCGCCAGCAGCTTGGATTATCCAGATACGCAGTATTTT.

This chain links TRBV9 with TRBJ1-1; 10 nucleotides line up with TRBD1. V was pared by 7 bases and J by 4 bases, with 4 bases of the junction left unmatched. Germline CDR1 SGDLS, CDR2 YYNGEE. CDR3 length: 13 residues. Written as DNA, the CDR3 is TGTGCCAGCGGGACAGGGGTTGGCACTGAAGCTTTCTTT. Encoded protein: CASGTGVGTEAFF. Combining the CDR3 with reference TRBV9 and TRBJ1-1 gives the whole variable domain DSGVTQTPKHLITATGQRVTLRCSPRSGDLSVYWYQQSLDQGLQFLIQYYNGEERAKGNILERFSAQQFPDLHSELNLSSLELGDSALYFCASGTGVGTEAFFGQGTRLTVV.

This chain joins TRBV29-1 and TRBJ1-3, with D hard to call. The CDR3 totals 15 residues. Trimming took 0 bases from V and 2 from J, leaving 11 bases between them. The germline CDR1 and CDR2 sequences are SQVTM and ANQGSEA. The CDR3 reads CSVEERQRTGNTIYF. CDR3 DNA sequence: TGCAGCGTTGAAGAGCGGCAGCGGACTGGAAACACCATATATTTT.

This sequence joins TRBV20-1 and TRBJ2-3, with TRBD2 as a possible D gene (6 bases). The germline CDR1 and CDR2 sequences are DFQATT and SNEGSKA (reference sequence). V was cut by 5 bases and J by 6 bases, with 9 bases left in between. The CDR3 is made up of 11 amino acids. CDR3: CSARGKDTQYF. The CDR3 coding sequence is TGCAGTGCTCGGGGGAAGGATACGCAGTATTTT.

In this sample, this clone turned up once. This chain connects TRBV10-3 to TRBJ2-5; D perhaps matches TRBD1 (6 bases). The CDR3 sequence is 13 residues long. The germline V gene has CDR1 ENHRY and CDR2 SYGVKD. V lost 5 bases to trimming and J lost 1 base, with 8 bases between them. The CDR3 is CAISMDSQETQYF. The DNA of the CDR3 is TGTGCCATCAGTATGGACAGCCAAGAGACCCAGTACTTC.

The chain is built from TRBV19 and TRBJ2-7, with TRBD1 matching 9 bases. Germline V gives CDR1 LNHDA, CDR2 SQIVND (reference sequence). The CDR3 is 16 amino acids. The junction had 12 bases not matched to a gene; V was cut back by 4 bases and J by 5 bases. As DNA, the CDR3 is TGTGCCAGTAGTAGACGCCACCGGACAGGGGTCGACGAGCAGTACTTC. This sequence encodes CASSRRHRTGVDEQYF.

The V call is TRBV11-1, the J call TRBJ2-7; TRBD1 matches at 7 bases. Per the germline V gene, CDR1 is SGHAT and CDR2 is FQDESV (reference sequence). The J segment lost 3 bases and the V segment lost 5 bases, leaving 4 bases of the junction unmatched. The CDR3 consists of 13 residues. CDR3 sequence (DNA): TGTGCCAGCAGCCACCGGGACAGCTACGAGCAGTACTTC. This codes for CASSHRDSYEQYF.

This clone was counted once. CDR3 in amino acids: CASSDRQGVGTEAFF. CDR3 nucleotides: TGTGCCAGCAGCGATAGACAGGGGGTGGGCACTGAAGCTTTCTTT. The J gene is TRBJ1-1, the V gene TRBV9, with 9 bases matching TRBD1. The CDR3 is made up of 15 amino acids. The V segment lost 3 bases and the J segment 4 bases; nucleotides outside the gene matches: 7. Germline V gene sequence: CDR1 SGDLS, CDR2 YYNGEE.

In its sample, this clone was seen a few times. The chain employs TRBV2 and TRBJ2-5; unclear D gene. V lost 3 bases and J 2 bases, leaving 7 bases between the germline ends. Looked up from germline, CDR1 is SNHLY and CDR2 is FYNNEI. The CDR3 is made up of 13 amino acids. The CDR3 region has the DNA TGTGCCAGCAGTGATTTAGAGCAAGAGACCCAGTACTTC. Translation: CASSDLEQETQYF.

The genes are TRBV9 and TRBJ2-2; the D is unclear. The germline V and J ends were trimmed by 5 bases and 1 base, with 9 bases remaining between them. Germline V lookup: CDR1 SGDLS, CDR2 YYNGEE. This CDR3 spans 14 amino acids. CDR3 bases: TGTGCCAGCAGAAAGACGGGGAACACCGGGGAGCTGTTTTTT. This sequence encodes CASRKTGNTGELFF.

This chain joins TRBV6-6 and TRBJ2-2; 10 nucleotides agree with TRBD2. CDR1 and CDR2 (germline): MNHNY, SVGAGI (reference sequence). V trimming: 5 bases; J trimming: 7 bases; junction bases outside the gene matches: 7. The CDR3 is made up of 15 amino acids. The CDR3 coding sequence is TGTGCCAGCAGTGAGCGGGGGGGCCGGATCGGGGAGCTGTTTTTT. Residues: CASSERGGRIGELFF.

The CDR3, as DNA: TGTGCCAGTAGGGTACCAGGAGGACAGACCCAGTACTTC. Translation: CASRVPGGQTQYF. This chain links TRBV19 with TRBJ2-5; possible D gene TRBD2, 5 bases. Germline CDR1 reads LNHDA; CDR2 reads SQIVND (reference sequence). V shed 6 bases and J shed 6 bases, with 14 bases lying between them. CDR3 length: 13 residues.

This clone was found a few times. J is TRBJ1-4 and V is TRBV2; no firm D call. The CDR3 is made up of 13 amino acids. V was trimmed by 8 bases and J by 5 bases, leaving 12 bases between them. Germline values: CDR1 SNHLY, CDR2 FYNNEI. The CDR3 here is CASCRVLNEKLFF. In DNA form, the CDR3 reads TGTGCCAGCTGCCGGGTCTTGAATGAAAAACTGTTTTTT.